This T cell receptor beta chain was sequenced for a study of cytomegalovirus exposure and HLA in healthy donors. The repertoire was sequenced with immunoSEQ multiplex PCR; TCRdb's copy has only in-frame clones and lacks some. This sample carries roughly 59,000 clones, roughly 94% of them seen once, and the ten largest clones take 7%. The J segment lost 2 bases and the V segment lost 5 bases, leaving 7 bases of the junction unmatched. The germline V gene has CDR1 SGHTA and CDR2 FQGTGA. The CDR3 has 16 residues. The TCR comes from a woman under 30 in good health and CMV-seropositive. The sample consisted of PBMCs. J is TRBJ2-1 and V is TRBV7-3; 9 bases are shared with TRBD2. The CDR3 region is CASSPNSGGAYNEQFF. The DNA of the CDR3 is TGTGCCAGCAGCCCGAATAGCGGGGGCGCCTACAATGAGCAGTTCTTC.